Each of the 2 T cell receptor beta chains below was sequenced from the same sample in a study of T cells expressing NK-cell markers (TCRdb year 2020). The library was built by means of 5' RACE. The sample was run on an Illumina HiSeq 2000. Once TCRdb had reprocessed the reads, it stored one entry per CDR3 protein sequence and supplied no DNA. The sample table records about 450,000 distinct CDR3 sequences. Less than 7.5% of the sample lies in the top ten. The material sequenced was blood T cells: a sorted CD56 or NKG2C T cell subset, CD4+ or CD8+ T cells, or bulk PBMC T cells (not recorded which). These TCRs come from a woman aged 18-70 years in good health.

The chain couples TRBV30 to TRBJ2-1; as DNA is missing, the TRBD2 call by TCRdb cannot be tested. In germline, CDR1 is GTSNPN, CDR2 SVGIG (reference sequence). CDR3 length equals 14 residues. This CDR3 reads CAWRAGPNYNEQFF.

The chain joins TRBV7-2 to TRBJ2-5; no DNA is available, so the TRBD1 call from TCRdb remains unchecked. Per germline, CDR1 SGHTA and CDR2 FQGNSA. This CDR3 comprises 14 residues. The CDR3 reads CASSFAQGHETQYF. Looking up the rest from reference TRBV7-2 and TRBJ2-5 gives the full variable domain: GAGVSQSPSNKVTEKGKDVELRCDPISGHTALYWYRQSLGQGLEFLIYFQGNSAPDKSGLPSDRFSAERTGGSVSTLTIQRTQQEDSAVYLCASSFAQGHETQYFGPGTRLLVL.